This TCR beta chain is drawn from a study of blood T cell repertoires in COVID-19 (TCRdb year 2020). Concerning the study at large: The collaborator samples originated in the United States, Italy and Spain and spanned the acute and convalescent phases of COVID-19. Samples were obtained from the ongoing ImmuneRACE study (first 160 participants) and from 1,254 subjects provided by 6 global collaborators. A de-identified subject ID, COVID-19 status, age in years and sex were almost always included in the sample metadata. The dataset comprised deeply sampled blood TCRbeta repertoires from subjects exposed to, actively infected with, or recovered from COVID-19. A freely available public database, intended as a resource for researchers studying the immune response to SARS-CoV-2, is where the repertoires were released. Where HLA class I and class II types were available, the types were taken from metadata supplied by the sample provider, not from assay-based typing. The prospective study material was composed of cDNA or gDNA derived from T cells, B-cell-depleted T cells, or PBMCs. Beyond this particular receptor, the publication reports: The amount of clinical and demographic metadata varied by source and participant and was provided uncurated.

In Seattle, one collaborating source enrolled patients while the infection was active and tracked those patients longitudinally over the course of disease. Each collaborating institution followed its own protocols to collect whole blood in K2EDTA tubes. Collaborator samples were shipped for TCRbeta analysis as frozen whole blood, isolated PBMCs, or DNA extracted from either sample type. The immunoSEQ Assay, a bias-controlled multiplex PCR, was used to amplify TCRbeta CDR3 regions from genomic DNA. The authors processed their data as follows. Within the assay, amplification of reference gene primers was used to estimate how many nucleated cells each sample contained. To quantify the absolute abundance of each unique TCRbeta CDR3 rearrangement, sequence reads were collapsed and filtered. For each sample, productive Simpson clonality was calculated as the square root of Simpson's diversity index across productive rearrangements. The clones in this table, taken by TCRdb from immuneACCESS, are in-frame only. Not every clone is retained; where verified, under half of the shortfall comes from an unresolved V gene, and the cause of the rest is unknown. The D gene and trimming were derived from the DNA, and the V and J assignments and clone size from that table. This sample is represented by roughly 320,000 clones; about 87% of them were singletons. The ten biggest clones cover roughly 6% of the sample.

Ends trimmed: V by 0 bases, J by 4 bases; bases unmatched to a gene: 0. From its cysteine to its phenylalanine, the CDR3 spans 15 amino acids. The only DNA kept is the CDR3, 45 bases in frame from the first base. Sequences SGHNT (CDR1) and YYREEE (CDR2) are obtained from the germline V gene (reference sequence). Comment on this clone: Its target antigen remains unknown. No base qualities exist here, and no much larger clone lies one base off it.

Sequenced material: peripheral blood. The rearranged chain carries TRBV5-4 and TRBJ2-5; the junction holds 13 bases that match TRBD2. This receptor was identified in a woman aged 45-60 years with COVID-19, enrolled during active disease. The CDR3 protein is CASSLGTSGRETQYF. The DNA sequence reads TGTGCCAGCAGCTTGGGGACTAGCGGGAGAGAGACCCAGTACTTC.